Detailed here is one T cell receptor beta chain. As yet, its antigen is unknown. Libraries were prepared by immunoSEQ multiplex PCR; TCRdb keeps only in-frame clonotypes and omits some of them. The sample has approximately 60,000 clones, under 85% seen once; the top ten hold about 3.2%. This record comes from a study of a mutant IDH1 vaccine in newly diagnosed glioma. Study-level information: Vaccination started 4-6 weeks after radiotherapy alone, or with temozolomide cycles.

There are 15 residues in the CDR3. In germline, CDR1 is MGHDK, CDR2 SYGVNS. The germline V and J ends were trimmed by 4 bases and 0 bases, with 10 bases remaining between them. Sample time point: week 47, end of study. One vaccine dose held 300 ug of mutant IDH1 20-mer peptide and came with topical imiquimod. J is TRBJ2-4 and V is TRBV25-1, with D unresolved. The source was PBMCs, collected from a glioma patient whose treatment included an IDH1 peptide vaccine. The sequence derives from a woman in her forties or fifties with glioma. This CDR3 reads CASSGKLLAKNIQYF. DNA of the CDR3: TGTGCCAGCAGTGGGAAACTCTTAGCCAAAAACATTCAGTACTTC.